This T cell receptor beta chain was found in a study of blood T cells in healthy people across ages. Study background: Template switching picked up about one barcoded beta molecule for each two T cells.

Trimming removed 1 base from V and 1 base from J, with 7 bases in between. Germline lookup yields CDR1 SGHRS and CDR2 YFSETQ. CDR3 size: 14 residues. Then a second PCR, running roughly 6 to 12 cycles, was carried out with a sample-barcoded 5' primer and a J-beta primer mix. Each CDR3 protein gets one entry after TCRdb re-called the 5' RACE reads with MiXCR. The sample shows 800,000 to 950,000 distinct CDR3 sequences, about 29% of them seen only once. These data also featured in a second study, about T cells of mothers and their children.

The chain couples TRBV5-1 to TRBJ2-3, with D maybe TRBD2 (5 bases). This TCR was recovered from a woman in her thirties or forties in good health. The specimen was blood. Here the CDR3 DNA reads TGCGCCAGCAGCTTGTGGCGGGGCACAGATACGCAGTATTTT. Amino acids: CASSLWRGTDTQYF.